This is a list of T cell receptor beta chains from one sample in a study of PD-1 blockade in mismatch repair-deficient tumors. Produced via immunoSEQ multiplex PCR; TCRdb's table is partial and in-frame only. The table lists some 19,000 clones, about four fifths of them singletons. The material was PBMCs, obtained 52 weeks after starting pembrolizumab. Receptors originate from an adult with mismatch repair-deficient cancer. CDR3s include the opening cysteine and the closing phenylalanine or tryptophan. The D gene is left open where the match is weak. Only some rows state a clone size, as once, few, many or a class for expanded clones.

TGTGCCAGCAGTCTTACCGGGACTAGGTTAGAGACCCAGTACTTC | CASSLTGTRLETQYF | NA | TRBD2 | TRBJ2-5 | TRBV7-3
TGTGCCAGCAGCTCCCTCGTTCGTACGCAGTATTTT | CASSSLVRTQYF | NA | NA | TRBJ2-3 | TRBV28
TGTGCCAGCACCGTCCTGGGACAATACCAAGAGACCCAGTACTTC | CASTVLGQYQETQYF | NA | NA | TRBJ2-5 | TRBV28
TGCGCCAGCAGCCGAGGACAGGGAACCTACAATGAGCAGTTCTTC | CASSRGQGTYNEQFF | NA | TRBD1 | TRBJ2-1 | TRBV4-1
TGTGCCAGCAGCCGTCAGACAGGGTTCTATGGCTACACCTTC | CASSRQTGFYGYTF | NA | TRBD1 | TRBJ1-2 | TRBV16
TGTGCCAGCAGCCCCTCCAGCCGGACAGGGGTCGAGAACACTGAAGCTTTCTTT | CASSPSSRTGVENTEAFF | NA | TRBD1 | TRBJ1-1 | TRBV11-3
TGCAGCGTTGAGAGCGGGAGGGCCAATGAGCAGTTCTTC | CSVESGRANEQFF | NA | TRBD2 | TRBJ2-1 | TRBV29-1
TGTGCCATCAGTGTAAGCGGACAGGGCAGCACTGAAGCTTTCTTT | CAISVSGQGSTEAFF | NA | TRBD1 | TRBJ1-1 | TRBV10-3
TGTGCCAGCAGCTTGAGAGATTTAGGGAGTCAGCCCCAGCATTTT | CASSLRDLGSQPQHF | NA | NA | TRBJ1-5 | TRBV5-6
TGTGCCAGCAGCCCCCCCGGGACAGGGACCTACGAGCAGTACTTC | CASSPPGTGTYEQYF | NA | TRBD1 | TRBJ2-7 | TRBV5-5
TGTGCCAGCAGCGTAGGGGCTAGCGGGAGCTTAGCAGATACGCAGTATTTT | CASSVGASGSLADTQYF | NA | TRBD2 | TRBJ2-3 | TRBV9
TGTGCCAGCAGCCTGGGCCTTGCCGAGCAGTACTTC | CASSLGLAEQYF | NA | NA | TRBJ2-7 | TRBV28
TGTGCCAGCAGCAGGGGAGGTGGCACAGATACGCAGTATTTT | CASSRGGGTDTQYF | NA | NA | TRBJ2-3 | TRBV7-9
TGTGCCAGCTCACTGGGTCTTGGCGGGAATGAGCAGTTCTTC | CASSLGLGGNEQFF | NA | NA | TRBJ2-1 | TRBV18
TGTGCCAGCAGTTTAGTGGGCCAATACAATGAGCAGTTCTTC | CASSLVGQYNEQFF | NA | NA | TRBJ2-1 | TRBV27
TGTGCCAGCAGTATGCGCCCGGGGGGGACTGAAGCTTTCTTT | CASSMRPGGTEAFF | NA | NA | TRBJ1-1 | TRBV27
TGTGCCAGCAGCACTTCGACTAGCGGGAGGGCCGGGGAGCAGTACTTC | CASSTSTSGRAGEQYF | NA | TRBD2 | TRBJ2-7 | TRBV5-5
TGTGCCAGCATCATTGGGCGGAACCGACCTACGGGATTT | CASIIGRNRPTGF | NA | NA | TRBJ2-3 | TRBV13
TGCAGCGTTCAGGACAGGGTTGAAGGCTACACCTTC | CSVQDRVEGYTF | NA | TRBD1 | TRBJ1-2 | TRBV29-1
TGTGCCAGTAGTATCGGGGGAGGAGAGACCCAGTACTTC | CASSIGGGETQYF | NA | NA | TRBJ2-5 | TRBV19
TGCGCCAGCAGCTTGTTAGCGGGAGGAGGCTACGAGCAGTACTTC | CASSLLAGGGYEQYF | NA | TRBD2 | TRBJ2-7 | TRBV5-1
TGTGCCATCAGTGTCGGGAACACTGAAGCTTTCTTT | CAISVGNTEAFF | NA | NA | TRBJ1-1 | TRBV10-3
TGCGCCAGCAGGGTGGGCCGCACAGATACGCAGTATTTT | CASRVGRTDTQYF | NA | NA | TRBJ2-3 | TRBV5-1
TGCGCCAGCAGCTTGGTTTCCAGGGTAATTGCGTACGAGCAGTACTTC | CASSLVSRVIAYEQYF | NA | NA | TRBJ2-7 | TRBV5-1
TGTGCCAGCAGTGTGGCGGAACAAGAGACCCAGTACTTC | CASSVAEQETQYF | NA | NA | TRBJ2-5 | TRBV7-9
TGTGCCAGCTTGAGGGGGGGCGCAGATACGCAGTATTTT | CASLRGGADTQYF | NA | NA | TRBJ2-3 | TRBV2
TGTGCCAGTAGTATAGAACCAGGGGCGGACACCGGGGAGCTGTTTTTT | CASSIEPGADTGELFF | NA | NA | TRBJ2-2 | TRBV19
TGTGCCAGCAGTGACAGGGGGTACGCAGATACGCAGTATTTT | CASSDRGYADTQYF | NA | TRBD1 | TRBJ2-3 | TRBV6-1
TGTGCCAGCAGCTTGGCCTCAGGGGTGACCAATCAGCCCCAGCATTTT | CASSLASGVTNQPQHF | NA | NA | TRBJ1-5 | TRBV5-8
TGCGCCAGCAGCTTGGCTTCGAGCGCGTACAATGAGCAGTTCTTC | CASSLASSAYNEQFF | NA | NA | TRBJ2-1 | TRBV5-1
TGTGCCAGCAGCTTAGGGCTAGCGGGGAGCTCCTACGAGCAGTACTTC | CASSLGLAGSSYEQYF | few | TRBD2 | TRBJ2-7 | TRBV7-8
TGTGCCAGCAGCTCAGCTAGCGGGAGATCGGAGACCCAGTACTTC | CASSSASGRSETQYF | NA | TRBD2 | TRBJ2-5 | TRBV7-9
TGTGCCAGCAGCTTGTCGCAGGGGGCGGGTCAGCCCCAGCATTTT | CASSLSQGAGQPQHF | NA | TRBD1 | TRBJ1-5 | TRBV5-6
TGTGCCAGCAGCTTAAGGGGGGGTGGGCCCAACGAGCAGTACTTC | CASSLRGGGPNEQYF | once | NA | TRBJ2-7 | TRBV13
TGTGCCAGCAGCCCCGGGGGACGGGGCACAGATACGCAGTATTTT | CASSPGGRGTDTQYF | NA | NA | TRBJ2-3 | TRBV5-4
TGTGCCAGCACCTTGAGAGGGGAGCAGTACTTC | CASTLRGEQYF | NA | NA | TRBJ2-7 | TRBV28
TGCGCCAGCAGTCCAAATCCAGGGAAGTCACCCCTCCACTTT | CASSPNPGKSPLHF | NA | NA | TRBJ1-6 | TRBV23-1
TGCAGCGTTCAGGGGGTCGGCAATCAGCCCCAGCATTTT | CSVQGVGNQPQHF | NA | TRBD1 | TRBJ1-5 | TRBV29-1
TGTGCCAGCAGTCGTGCCGTTCCGATGCGGGGCTCACAGGGGGCGAACGGCTACACCTTC | CASSRAVPMRGSQGANGYTF | NA | TRBD1 | TRBJ1-2 | TRBV28
TGTGCCAGCAGCAGGCGGTCAGGGTACGAGCAGTACTTC | CASSRRSGYEQYF | few | NA | TRBJ2-7 | TRBV11-2
TGTGCCAGCTCACCACAGGTTTGGGCTCCTCACGAGCAGTACTTC | CASSPQVWAPHEQYF | few | NA | TRBJ2-7 | TRBV18
NA | CASSWGQGAGETQYF | NA | NA | TRBJ2-5 | TRBV5-1